The next 20 T cell receptor beta chains were all read from a single sample in a study of cytomegalovirus exposure and HLA in healthy donors. Amplification used 60 Vbeta primers and 13 Jbeta primers. Profiling relied on immunoSEQ multiplex PCR, and the TCRdb table lists in-frame clones only, not all of them. The sample contains around 300,000 clones, around two thirds of which appear only once. The sequenced sample was PBMCs. The receptors come from a female donor in good health and CMV-seronegative.

This clone was observed a handful of times. The chain is built from TRBV29-1 and TRBJ1-2; D not resolved. The CDR3 spans 11 residues. From germline, CDR1 is SQVTM and CDR2 ANQGSEA. Trimming pared 7 bases from V and 7 bases from J, leaving 13 bases between. CDR3: CSAASVSGYTF. CDR3 in DNA: TGCAGCGCCGCCTCGGTGAGTGGCTACACCTTC.

The rearrangement uses TRBV15 and TRBJ2-2, with D possibly TRBD1 on 5 matching bases. This CDR3 is built from 14 residues. CDR1 is LNHNV and CDR2 is YYDKDF in the germline V gene (reference sequence). V lost 3 bases, J lost 2 bases, and 7 bases lay in between. The CDR3 sequence is CATSSRANTGELFF. For the CDR3, the DNA is TGTGCCACCAGCAGCAGGGCTAACACCGGGGAGCTGTTTTTT.

This clone was observed a few times. One end of the junction varies from germline; a read error may be responsible. CDR3 nucleotides: TGTTCCAGCAGCCAGGGAGGAGGAGGGCAGCCCCAGCATTTT. It yields the protein CSSSQGGGGQPQHF. The chain joins TRBV7-9 to TRBJ1-5; D is perhaps TRBD1 (5 bases). CDR1 is SEHNR and CDR2 is FQNEAQ in the germline V gene (reference sequence). The length of the CDR3 is 14 residues.

The chain joins TRBV6-1 to TRBJ2-6; possibly TRBD1 for D (7 bases). The V gene's germline CDR1 is MNHNS and CDR2 SASEGT. The CDR3 sequence is 18 residues long. V dropped 1 base and J dropped 0 bases, with 13 bases sitting between them. The CDR3 loop reads CASSEVGQGGSGANVLTF. CDR3 coding DNA: TGTGCCAGCAGTGAAGTAGGCCAGGGGGGCTCTGGGGCCAACGTCCTGACTTTC.

V usage is TRBV2 and J usage is TRBJ2-7; 9 positions match TRBD1. V was pared by 10 bases and J by 7 bases, with 11 bases of the junction left unmatched. The length of the CDR3 is 13 residues. Germline lookup yields CDR1 SNHLY and CDR2 FYNNEI. DNA of the CDR3: TGTGCCACCCAAAGACAGGGGGTGTTGGAGCAGTACTTC. This encodes CATQRQGVLEQYF.

V gene TRBV4-1 combines with J gene TRBJ1-5; perhaps TRBD1 as D (5 bases). Trimming removed 6 bases from V and 2 bases from J, with 14 bases in between. Germline lookup yields CDR1 MGHRA and CDR2 YSYEKL. The CDR3 is 15 residues long. CDR3 in DNA: TGCGCCAGCAGGGGGGGGGTTATCGGCAATCAGCCCCAGCATTTT. It specifies CASRGGVIGNQPQHF.

This chain connects TRBV5-1 to TRBJ2-1; TRBD1 agrees at 7 bases. Germline trimming cut 3 bases from V and 0 bases from J; bases unmatched to any gene: 6. CDR3 length: 16 residues. Looked up from germline, CDR1 is SGHRS and CDR2 is YFSETQ. In nucleotides, the CDR3 is TGCGCCAGCAGCTGGGGACAGCCCAGCTCCTACAATGAGCAGTTCTTC. It encodes CASSWGQPSSYNEQFF.

This clone was found once. The chain couples TRBV7-6 to TRBJ2-3, with 13 bases that match TRBD2. The junction had 6 bases not matched to a gene; V was cut back by 5 bases and J by 4 bases. The CDR3 is made up of 16 amino acids. Germline CDR1 is SGHVS and CDR2 is FNYEAQ. This CDR3 reads CASSPRTSGSPDTQYF. CDR3 nucleotide sequence: TGTGCCAGCAGCCCCCGGACTAGCGGGAGCCCAGATACGCAGTATTTT.

This clone was recorded a few times. The chain is built from TRBV5-1 and TRBJ2-1; TRBD1 aligns across 8 bases. Germline V lookup: CDR1 SGHRS, CDR2 YFSETQ. The CDR3 totals 18 residues. Losses at the gene ends were 4 bases for V and 0 bases for J; bases not matched to a gene: 12. CDR3 region: CASSHGTGPGSSYNEQFF. CDR3 bases: TGCGCCAGCAGCCACGGGACAGGCCCAGGGAGCTCCTACAATGAGCAGTTCTTC.

CDR3 in amino acids: CASSIFVEGSEQYF. CDR3 nucleotide sequence: TGTGCCAGTAGTATCTTTGTGGAGGGTTCGGAGCAGTACTTC. The chain has TRBV19 and TRBJ2-7; tentatively, D is TRBD2 (6 bases). This CDR3 has 14 amino acids. V was pared by 3 bases and J by 7 bases, with 16 bases between. Germline V gene data show CDR1 as LNHDA and CDR2 as SQIVND (reference sequence).

This chain links TRBV5-4 with TRBJ2-5; the D gene is possibly TRBD2 (5 bases). There are 15 residues in the CDR3. Germline V gene data show CDR1 as SGHNT and CDR2 as YYREEE (reference sequence). Between the trimmed V and J ends, which lost 0 bases and 4 bases, there was a span of 13 bases. This CDR3 reads CASSLALTSGETQYF. The DNA of the CDR3 is TGTGCCAGCAGCTTGGCCCTTACTAGTGGAGAGACCCAGTACTTC.

The chain recombines TRBV18 with TRBJ2-7, with 7 bases that match TRBD2. Losses at the gene ends were 2 bases for V and 4 bases for J; bases not matched to a gene: 5. This CDR3 is built from 14 residues. Germline CDR1 reads KGHSH; CDR2 reads LQKENI. The CDR3 is CASSPTHGGYEQYF. The CDR3, as DNA: TGTGCCAGCTCACCAACTCACGGGGGGTACGAGCAGTACTTC.

The CDR3, as DNA: TGTGCCAGAAGCTTTCCCACGGGCGAGGACAGGGGAGTCGGCTACACCTTC. Residues: CARSFPTGEDRGVGYTF. The rearrangement uses TRBV5-3 and TRBJ1-2, with 9 bases lining up with TRBD1. TRBV5-3 is identified as an open reading frame with a role that is uncertain. The CDR3 is 17 residues long. The J segment lost 8 bases and the V segment lost 2 bases, leaving 16 bases of the junction unmatched.

The chain is built from TRBV10-1 and TRBJ2-7; TRBD2 agrees at 9 bases. The CDR3 is 15 residues long. The V segment lost 8 bases and the J segment 7 bases; nucleotides outside the gene matches: 15. The germline CDR1 and CDR2 sequences are WNHNN and SYGVQD (reference sequence). The CDR3 region has the DNA TGCGCCAGCCGGGGACCCCCAGGACTAGCGAGAGAGCAGTACTTC. Its translation: CASRGPPGLAREQYF.

The count of this clone is one. Relative to the germline gene, one junction end is altered; a read error may explain this. V usage is TRBV7-9 and J usage is TRBJ2-3, with D maybe TRBD2 (5 bases). The CDR3 loop spans 14 amino acids. The germline gives CDR1 SEHNR, CDR2 FQNEAQ (reference sequence). CDR3 nucleotides: TGTGCCAGCAGCTTAGATGGAGGCACGGATACGCAGTATTTT. This translates into CASSLDGGTDTQYF.

V is TRBV28 and J is TRBJ1-5; 9 bases fit TRBD1. This CDR3 region has 13 residues. With 9 bases clipped from V and 6 bases from J, the junction kept 6 bases outside the gene matches. The germline gives CDR1 MDHEN, CDR2 SYDVKM. Here the CDR3 DNA reads TGTGCCAGTCACCGGGACAGGGCTCAGCCCCAGCATTTT. This encodes CASHRDRAQPQHF.

The V call is TRBV9, the J call TRBJ2-1; maybe TRBD2 (5 bases). CDR3 length equals 14 residues. V lost 0 bases to trimming and J lost 6 bases, with 10 bases between them. The V gene's germline CDR1 is SGDLS and CDR2 YYNGEE. The CDR3 spells CASSVDGISNEQFF. CDR3 DNA sequence: TGTGCCAGCAGCGTAGACGGGATTTCCAATGAGCAGTTCTTC.

Remarks on this clone: Without the conserved terminal phenylalanine or tryptophan, this CDR3 likely stems from a read error. V is TRBV2 and J is TRBJ2-7; 8 bases are shared with TRBD1. The germline V gene encodes CDR1 SNHLY and CDR2 FYNNEI. The junction had 6 bases not matched to a gene; V was cut back by 5 bases and J by 3 bases. The CDR3 sequence is 14 residues long. CDR3 protein: CASSTQGAGYEQYS. For the CDR3, the DNA is TGTGCCAGCAGTACGCAGGGGGCAGGCTACGAGCAGTACTCC.

This clone appeared a few times. This rearrangement joins TRBV20-1 to TRBJ2-7; 7 bases fit TRBD1. The CDR3 has 11 amino acids. Germline CDR1 DFQATT, CDR2 SNEGSKA (reference sequence). With V trimmed by 6 bases and J by 9 bases, 8 bases remained unmatched. CDR3 DNA sequence: TGCAGTGCCAGGAGACAGGGAAGGCAGTACTTC. Its translation is CSARRQGRQYF.

The V and J genes are TRBV19 and TRBJ1-2; perhaps TRBD1 as D (6 bases). This CDR3 is 13 amino acids long. The V end lost 3 bases, the J end lost 7 bases, and 12 bases lay between the germline ends. Germline V CDR1 and CDR2: LNHDA, SQIVND (reference sequence). The CDR3 nucleotides are TGTGCCAGTAGTATCAACAGGGCGGGTGGCTACACCTTC. Translated, it gives CASSINRAGGYTF. Looking up the rest from reference TRBV19 and TRBJ1-2 gives the full variable domain: DGGITQSPKYLFRKEGQNVTLSCEQNLNHDAMYWYRQDPGQGLRLIYYSQIVNDFQKGDIAEGYSVSREKKESFPLTVTSAQKNPTAFYLCASSINRAGGYTFGSGTRLTVV.